Given below is one T cell receptor beta chain in context. The antigen is undetermined. TCRdb's table, derived via immunoSEQ multiplex PCR, lists solely in-frame clones and lacks some. The sample lists some 100,000 clones; 70% to 90% were seen once. The CDR3 has 14 amino acids. Trimming left V 6 bases short and J 6 bases short, with 15 bases between. Germline CDR1 MNHEY, CDR2 SVGAGI. These data originate in a study of T cell responses to AZD1222 COVID-19 vaccine. Study outcomes and limitations: Spike-specific TCR breadth and depth went up after people got two AZD1222 doses. Within unmutated variant regions lay the reported targets of nearly half of spike-specific TCRs. There were vaccine-associated CD4 TCRs across spike, dominant at 160-218 and 743-854.

The chain uses TRBV6-5 and TRBJ1-5; D perhaps matches TRBD1 (6 bases). This receptor was identified in an adult in good health. The sample consisted of peripheral blood, taken on day 0 of AZD1222 vaccination. The CDR3, as DNA: TGTGCCAGCAGATACAGGGCTGGGAGTCAGCCCCAGCATTTT. This encodes CASRYRAGSQPQHF.